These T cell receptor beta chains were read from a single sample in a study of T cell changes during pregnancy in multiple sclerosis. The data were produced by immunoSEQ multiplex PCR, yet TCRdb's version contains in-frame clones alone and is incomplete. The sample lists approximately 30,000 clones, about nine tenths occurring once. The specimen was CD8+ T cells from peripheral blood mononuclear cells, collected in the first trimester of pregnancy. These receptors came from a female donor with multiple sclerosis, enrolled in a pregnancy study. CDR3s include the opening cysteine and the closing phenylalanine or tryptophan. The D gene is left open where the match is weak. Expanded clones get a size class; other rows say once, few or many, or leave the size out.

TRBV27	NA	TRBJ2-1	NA	TGTGCCAGCAGTAGGACTGTTTACAATGAGCAGTTCTTC	CASSRTVYNEQFF
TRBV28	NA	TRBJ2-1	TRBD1	TGTGCCAGCAGTTTAGGCAGGGGGCTCAGTGAGCAGTTCTTC	CASSLGRGLSEQFF
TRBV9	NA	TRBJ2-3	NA	TGTGCCAGCAGCGTAGCGGGTACTAGCACAGATACGCAGTATTTT	CASSVAGTSTDTQYF
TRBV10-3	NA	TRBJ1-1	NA	TGTGCCACCCAAGATCGAGCCGAAGCTTTCTTT	CATQDRAEAFF
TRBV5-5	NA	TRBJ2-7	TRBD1	TGTGCCAGCAGCTTGGGCGTTGGGACAGGGGCCTACGAGCAGTACTTC	CASSLGVGTGAYEQYF
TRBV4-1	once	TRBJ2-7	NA	TGCGCCAGCAGCCAAGAGTCGGGCGAGCAGTACTTC	CASSQESGEQYF
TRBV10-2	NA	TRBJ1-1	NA	TGCGCCAGCAGGTTGTACAGGGATTTGAACACTGAAGCTTTCTTT	CASRLYRDLNTEAFF
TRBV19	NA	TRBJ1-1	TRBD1	TGTGCCAGTAGTACTACAGGGGGGAACACTGAAGCTTTCTTT	CASSTTGGNTEAFF
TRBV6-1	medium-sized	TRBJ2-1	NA	TGTGCCAGCAGTGAAAGTGCGGGAGAGGGGGATGAGCAGTTCTTC	CASSESAGEGDEQFF
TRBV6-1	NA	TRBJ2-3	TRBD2	TGTGCCAGCAGTGAAGACGCGGGGAGGGAGGGCACAGATACGCAGTATTTT	CASSEDAGREGTDTQYF
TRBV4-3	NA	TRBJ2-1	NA	TGCGCCAGCAAGGGGTCGGTGGTGGACAATGAGCAGTTCTTC	CASKGSVVDNEQFF
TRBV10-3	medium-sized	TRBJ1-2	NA	TGTGCCATCAGTGAGGGGGGCGAAGGATATGGCTACACCTTC	CAISEGGEGYGYTF
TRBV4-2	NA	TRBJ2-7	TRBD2	TGTGCCAGCAGCCAAATAGGGAGCGGGGCTTCCTACGAGCAGTACTTC	CASSQIGSGASYEQYF
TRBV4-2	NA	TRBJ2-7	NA	TGTGCCAGCAGCCAAGAATCTAGATACGAGCAGTACTTC	CASSQESRYEQYF
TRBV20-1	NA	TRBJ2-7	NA	TGCAGTGCCACCCCACTGGAGCAGTACTTC	CSATPLEQYF
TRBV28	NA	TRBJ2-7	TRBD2	TGTGCCAGCAGATACAGGTCGGGACTAGGAATTGCCGAGCAGTACTTC	CASRYRSGLGIAEQYF
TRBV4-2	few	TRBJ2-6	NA	TGTGCCAGCAGCCAAGAGGGAGGAGCTGGGGCCAACGTCCTGACTTTC	CASSQEGGAGANVLTF
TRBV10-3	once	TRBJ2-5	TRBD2	TGTGCCATCCAATCCGCCCTAGCGGAGAAGGGTGGAGAGACCCAGTACTTC	CAIQSALAEKGGETQYF
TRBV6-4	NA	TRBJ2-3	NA	TGTGCCAGCAGTGACTCGGGCTTGGCTTCGGATACGCAGTATTTT	CASSDSGLASDTQYF
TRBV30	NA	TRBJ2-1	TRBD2	TGTGCCTGGAGTGTACGAGGGACTAGCGGCAATGAGCAGTTCTTC	CAWSVRGTSGNEQFF
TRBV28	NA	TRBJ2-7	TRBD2	TGTGCCAGCACCCGGGGGGGCACCTACGAGCAGTACTTC	CASTRGGTYEQYF
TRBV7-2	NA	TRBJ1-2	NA	TGTGCCAGCAGCTCGCCTCCAGGGCACGGCTATGGCTACACCTTC	CASSSPPGHGYGYTF
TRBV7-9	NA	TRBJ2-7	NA	TGTGCCAGCAGCCCCGCGGACTTTACCTCCTACGAGCAGTACTTC	CASSPADFTSYEQYF